A single sample gave rise to the 29 T cell receptor beta chains below, sequenced in a study of technical replicates of blood from a few donors. Profiled with immunoSEQ multiplex PCR; TCRdb holds only in-frame clones, not every one. The table records about 94,000 clones, 90% to 96% of them present only once. The sample consisted of T cells isolated from PBMCs. The receptor set was obtained from a human donor in good health.

The genes are TRBV18 and TRBJ2-5; TRBD2 matches at 9 bases. Trimming at V came to 3 bases and at J to 4 bases, leaving 9 bases not matched to a gene. In germline, CDR1 is KGHSH, CDR2 LQKENI. The CDR3 covers 16 residues. The CDR3 region is CASSPLISGSGETQYF. For the CDR3, the DNA is TGTGCCAGCTCACCTCTGATTAGCGGGAGTGGAGAGACCCAGTACTTC. Looking up the rest from reference TRBV18 and TRBJ2-5 gives the full variable domain: NAGVMQNPRHLVRRRGQEARLRCSPMKGHSHVYWYRQLPEEGLKFMVYLQKENIIDESGMPKERFSAEFPKEGPSILRIQQVVRGDSAAYFCASSPLISGSGETQYFGPGTRLLVL.

The J gene is TRBJ2-2, the V gene TRBV7-2; 10 nucleotides agree with TRBD2. The CDR3 loop spans 16 amino acids. Germline loops: CDR1 SGHTA, CDR2 FQGNSA. J gave up 3 bases and V 3 bases, and 4 bases lay outside the gene matches. As DNA, the CDR3 is TGTGCCAGCAGCTTTAGCGGGGGGACGGACACCGGGGAGCTGTTTTTT. As protein: CASSFSGGTDTGELFF.

This CDR3 reads CASSIVAGGPYNEQFF. CDR3 bases: TGTGCCAGTAGTATAGTGGCGGGAGGGCCTTACAATGAGCAGTTCTTC. The chain has TRBV19 and TRBJ2-1; TRBD2 agrees at 9 bases. Germline values: CDR1 LNHDA, CDR2 SQIVND (reference sequence). The V and J ends lost 1 base and 4 bases, in that order; junction bases with no gene match: 5. This CDR3 region has 16 residues.

The chain combines TRBV5-6 with TRBJ1-2; 8 bases are shared with TRBD1. With 4 bases clipped from V and 4 bases from J, the junction kept 3 bases outside the gene matches. This CDR3 has 13 residues. Per the germline V gene, CDR1 is SGHDT and CDR2 is YYEEEE. CDR3 bases: TGTGCCAGCAGCCACCAGGGGGCCTATGGCTACACCTTC. It specifies CASSHQGAYGYTF.

The gene calls are TRBV29-1 and TRBJ2-5; TRBD2 agrees at 10 bases. This CDR3 region has 16 residues. Germline loops: CDR1 SQVTM, CDR2 ANQGSEA. Trimming cost V 0 bases and J 4 bases; bases outside gene matches: 8. In DNA form, the CDR3 reads TGCAGCGTTGAAGATTTCCGAGCGGGAGGGCCAGAGACCCAGTACTTC. Its protein is CSVEDFRAGGPETQYF.

CDR3 DNA sequence: TGTGCCAGCAGCTTGGTGGGACTAGGGCAAGAGACCCAGTACTTC. It translates to CASSLVGLGQETQYF. The J gene is TRBJ2-5, the V gene TRBV5-6; 8 positions match TRBD2. This CDR3 is built from 15 residues. The J segment lost 2 bases and the V segment lost 0 bases, leaving 3 bases of the junction unmatched. Germline lookup yields CDR1 SGHDT and CDR2 YYEEEE.

V gene TRBV29-1 combines with J gene TRBJ1-5, with 9 bases identical to TRBD1. CDR3 length: 13 residues. Germline trimming cut 4 bases from V and 8 bases from J; bases unmatched to any gene: 6. Germline values: CDR1 SQVTM, CDR2 ANQGSEA. The CDR3 nucleotides are TGCAGCGTTGGACAGGGGGATACGGAGCCCCAGCATTTT. Translation: CSVGQGDTEPQHF.

The chain is built from TRBV9 and TRBJ1-1; TRBD1 might be the D (6 bases). Trimming took 7 bases from V and 1 from J, leaving 14 bases between them. The CDR3 extends over 14 amino acids. Per germline, CDR1 SGDLS and CDR2 YYNGEE. The CDR3 nucleotides read TGTGCCAGCTCACTCGGGGGGGCGAACACTGAAGCTTTCTTT. Protein product: CASSLGGANTEAFF.

The rearrangement joins TRBV30 to TRBJ1-5; 7 bases are a match to TRBD1. This CDR3 region has 13 residues. The V gene's germline CDR1 is GTSNPN and CDR2 SVGIG (reference sequence). With V trimmed by 5 bases and J by 2 bases, 3 bases remained unmatched. The CDR3 DNA reads TGTGCCTGGGACGGACAGGGCAATCAGCCCCAGCATTTT. Encoded protein: CAWDGQGNQPQHF. Full variable domain (missing parts from reference TRBV30 and TRBJ1-5): SQTIHQWPATLVQPVGSPLSLECTVEGTSNPNLYWYRQAAGRGLQLLFYSVGIGQISSEVPQNLSASRPQDRQFILSSKKLLLSDSGFYLCAWDGQGNQPQHFGDGTRLSIL.

The J gene is TRBJ2-1, the V gene TRBV15, with no clear D. The germline V gene has CDR1 LNHNV and CDR2 YYDKDF (reference sequence). The CDR3 covers 14 residues. Deletions cut 0 bases from V and 7 bases from J, with 10 bases between. CDR3 amino acids: CATSRDPFVNEQFF. DNA for the CDR3: TGTGCCACCAGCAGAGATCCTTTCGTGAATGAGCAGTTCTTC.

The chain links TRBV13 to TRBJ1-3; 9 nucleotides agree with TRBD1. CDR1 is PRHDT and CDR2 is FYEKMQ in the germline V gene (reference sequence). This CDR3 contains 17 residues. V lost 5 bases, J lost 4 bases, and 12 bases stayed unmatched. The DNA for the CDR3 is TGTGCCAGCAGCGTATACCGGGACAGGGTGCGGGGAAACACCATATATTTT. It translates to CASSVYRDRVRGNTIYF.

The rearrangement uses TRBV2 and TRBJ1-1; the D is unclear. The CDR3 extends over 14 amino acids. V was trimmed by 3 bases and J by 0 bases, leaving 8 bases between them. Looked up from germline, CDR1 is SNHLY and CDR2 is FYNNEI. CDR3 loop: CASSDLYMNTEAFF. In nucleotides, the CDR3 is TGTGCCAGCAGTGATTTATACATGAACACTGAAGCTTTCTTT.

The V gene is TRBV6-1, the J gene TRBJ1-3; no clear D. Germline V gene lookup returns CDR1 MNHNS and CDR2 SASEGT. The CDR3 consists of 15 residues. Trimming took off 8 bases at V and 0 bases at J, with 14 bases between the two ends. CDR3 nucleotides: TGTGCCAGCGATACCAGCGAAGTCTCTGGAAACACCATATATTTT. It yields the protein CASDTSEVSGNTIYF.

The CDR3 here is CASTRTGENEKLFF. The DNA for the CDR3 is TGTGCCAGCACCCGGACAGGCGAAAACGAAAAACTGTTTTTT. The chain couples TRBV28 to TRBJ1-4, with TRBD1 matching over 7 bases. Germline-derived CDR1 and CDR2 are MDHEN and SYDVKM. This CDR3 spans 14 amino acids. Unmatched junction bases numbered 10, after V lost 7 bases and J lost 8 bases.

V gene TRBV11-2 combines with J gene TRBJ1-1; unclear D gene. Trimming took 5 bases from V and 1 from J, leaving 11 bases between them. The CDR3 consists of 14 residues. Germline V gives CDR1 SGHAT, CDR2 FQNNGV. The CDR3, as DNA: TGTGCCAGCAGCCCCTCCTTTCGGAACACTGAAGCTTTCTTT. Residues: CASSPSFRNTEAFF. The full variable domain, with the rest looked up from reference TRBV11-2 and TRBJ1-1, is EAGVAQSPRYKIIEKRQSVAFWCNPISGHATLYWYQQILGQGPKLLIQFQNNGVVDDSQLPKDRFSAERLKGVDSTLKIQPAKLEDSAVYLCASSPSFRNTEAFFGQGTRLTVV.

V usage is TRBV7-2 and J usage is TRBJ1-1; D remains ambiguous. Germline V gives CDR1 SGHTA, CDR2 FQGNSA. This CDR3 has 12 amino acids. Trimming cost V 4 bases and J 7 bases, with 10 bases left between them. For the CDR3, the DNA is TGTGCCAGCAGCTGGAGGACGGGTGAAGCTTTCTTT. Translated, it gives CASSWRTGEAFF.

The chain has TRBV28 and TRBJ2-7; D possibly corresponds to TRBD1 (6 bases). CDR1 and CDR2 from the germline V gene are MDHEN and SYDVKM. This CDR3 is 14 amino acids long. The germline V and J ends were trimmed by 5 bases and 5 bases, with 16 bases remaining between them. CDR3 nucleotides: TGTGCCAGCAGTCCCGTGGGCAGGGGACACGAGCAGTACTTC. It encodes CASSPVGRGHEQYF.

This chain joins TRBV7-2 and TRBJ1-1; D is unclear. V lost 3 bases, J lost 4 bases, and 12 bases lay in between. The CDR3 contains 14 residues. Germline V gene lookup returns CDR1 SGHTA and CDR2 FQGNSA. CDR3 coding DNA: TGTGCCAGCAGCTTTCGGGGAAGTCGCACTGAAGCTTTCTTT. Translating gives CASSFRGSRTEAFF.

The chain uses TRBV25-1 and TRBJ2-2; 8 bases agree with TRBD2. CDR1 MGHDK and CDR2 SYGVNS come from the germline V gene. V lost 7 bases to trimming and J lost 4 bases; unmatched junction nucleotides: 8. This CDR3 comprises 15 residues. CDR3: CASTTSGSATGELFF. The CDR3 DNA reads TGTGCCAGCACCACGAGCGGGAGTGCCACCGGGGAGCTGTTTTTT.

J is TRBJ2-7 and V is TRBV19; TRBD2 agrees at 12 bases. Germline values: CDR1 LNHDA, CDR2 SQIVND (reference sequence). CDR3 length: 18 residues. Trimming took 3 bases from V and 0 from J; bases not matched to a gene: 9. The CDR3 spells CASSMPWTSGMGSYEQYF. The CDR3 nucleotides are TGTGCCAGTAGTATGCCCTGGACTAGCGGGATGGGCTCCTACGAGCAGTACTTC.

The chain couples TRBV7-8 to TRBJ2-1; the D gene is possibly TRBD2 (6 bases). Per germline, CDR1 SGHVS and CDR2 FQNEAQ. This CDR3 has 15 residues. Deletions cut 5 bases from V and 6 bases from J, with 17 bases between. CDR3 loop: CASSNPGLASNEQFF. In DNA form, the CDR3 reads TGTGCCAGCAGCAATCCGGGACTGGCCTCCAATGAGCAGTTCTTC.

This clone was counted once. This rearrangement joins TRBV19 to TRBJ1-5, with TRBD1 matching 9 bases. Germline V lookup: CDR1 LNHDA, CDR2 SQIVND (reference sequence). The CDR3 loop spans 18 amino acids. J lost 7 bases, V lost 1 base, and 14 bases had no gene match. The CDR3 nucleotides read TGTGCCAGTAGTATAGGAGGGACAGGGCGGGCCCCAAAACAGCCCCAGCATTTT. This codes for CASSIGGTGRAPKQPQHF.

This clone appeared once. The chain joins TRBV7-9 to TRBJ2-3; D uncertain. The V and J ends lost 2 bases and 3 bases respectively, with 9 bases between them. The CDR3 extends over 14 amino acids. Germline CDR1 is SEHNR and CDR2 is FQNEAQ (reference sequence). The CDR3 DNA reads TGTGCCAGCAGCTTATTCGCCGGTACAGATACGCAGTATTTT. Translated, it gives CASSLFAGTDTQYF. Full variable domain (outside the CDR3, taken from reference TRBV7-9 and TRBJ2-3): DTGVSQNPRHKITKRGQNVTFRCDPISEHNRLYWYRQTLGQGPEFLTYFQNEAQLEKSRLLSDRFSAERPKGSFSTLEIQRTEQGDSAMYLCASSLFAGTDTQYFGPGTRLTVL.

This chain joins TRBV4-1 and TRBJ2-2; 14 nucleotides match TRBD2. In germline, CDR1 is MGHRA, CDR2 YSYEKL. This CDR3 has 17 amino acids. V gave up 1 base and J gave up 3 bases; unmatched junction bases: 1. In DNA form, the CDR3 reads TGCGCCAGCAGCCAAGGACTAGCGGGAGGGTACACCGGGGAGCTGTTTTTT. This sequence encodes CASSQGLAGGYTGELFF.

The chain recombines TRBV7-3 with TRBJ1-1; the match to TRBD1 covers 7 bases. This CDR3 contains 18 residues. Trimming removed 0 bases from V and 5 bases from J; junction bases left unmatched: 15. In germline, CDR1 is SGHTA, CDR2 FQGTGA. The CDR3 loop reads CASSLTWGQSGVGTEAFF. The CDR3, as DNA: TGTGCCAGCAGCTTAACATGGGGACAGAGCGGAGTGGGGACTGAAGCTTTCTTT.

This chain joins TRBV19 and TRBJ2-5, with D uncertain. The germline V gene encodes CDR1 LNHDA and CDR2 SQIVND (reference sequence). CDR3 length: 11 residues. The ends were cut back, 4 bases at V and 7 bases at J, with 7 bases in the middle. The DNA of the CDR3 is TGTGCCAGTAGTACCTTCGGGACCCAGTACTTC. It specifies CASSTFGTQYF.

The chain combines TRBV9 with TRBJ2-5, with 10 bases aligning to TRBD1. Germline V lookup: CDR1 SGDLS, CDR2 YYNGEE. J lost 3 bases, V lost 4 bases, and 9 bases had no gene match. The CDR3 contains 16 residues. In DNA form, the CDR3 reads TGTGCCAGCAGCCCCGGGGGACAGGGGCTGGAAGAGACCCAGTACTTC. This sequence encodes CASSPGGQGLEETQYF.

This clone was counted a single time. The J gene is TRBJ1-5, the V gene TRBV7-3; no reliable D call. This CDR3 has 15 amino acids. Trimming took off 1 base at V and 1 base at J, with 8 bases between the two ends. Germline V gene data show CDR1 as SGHTA and CDR2 as FQGTGA. The CDR3 DNA reads as TGTGCCAGCAGCTTAAACGGGGAAAGCAATCAGCCCCAGCATTTT. This translates into CASSLNGESNQPQHF.

The chain has TRBV5-1 and TRBJ2-7; no definite D call. The germline V gene has CDR1 SGHRS and CDR2 YFSETQ. Deletions cut 6 bases from V and 0 bases from J, with 13 bases between. The CDR3 spans 14 residues. For the CDR3, the DNA is TGCGCCAGCACCGAGTTGTCCTCCTCCTACGAGCAGTACTTC. It encodes CASTELSSSYEQYF.